The 18 T cell receptor beta chains below all came from one sample that was sequenced in a study of T cell repertoires in cytomegalovirus infection. One entry per CDR3 protein results from TCRdb running MiXCR on the reads. The data contain 400,000 to 550,000 distinct CDR3 sequences, about 11% of them singletons. Sequenced material: PBMCs. The receptors here all came from a human donor in good health (CMV status not recorded). Some clones in this sample may be carry-over from other donors' samples.

At least ten counts were recorded for this clonotype. The chain carries TRBV10-3 and TRBJ1-1, with D hard to call. V gave up 7 bases and J gave up 7 bases, with 10 bases separating them. Looked up from germline, CDR1 is ENHRY and CDR2 is SYGVKD. The CDR3 sequence is 11 residues long. CDR3 amino acids: CAIKASDEAFF. The CDR3 nucleotides read TGTGCCATCAAGGCTTCGGATGAAGCTTTCTTT.

This chain joins TRBV7-8 and TRBJ1-1; the D gene is possibly TRBD1 (6 bases). This CDR3 has 12 amino acids. V lost 7 bases, J lost 4 bases, and 10 bases lay in between. Germline V gene lookup returns CDR1 SGHVS and CDR2 FQNEAQ. The CDR3 bases are TGTGCCAGCACAGGGGTGGGCACTGAAGCTTTCTTT. Translation: CASTGVGTEAFF.

The rearrangement uses TRBV3-1 and TRBJ1-5; D unclear. V was clipped by 4 bases and J by 9 bases, with 10 bases between them. This CDR3 contains 12 residues. The germline CDR1 and CDR2 sequences are LGHDT and YNNKEL (reference sequence). The CDR3 sequence: CASSLTWGPQHF. CDR3 nucleotide sequence: TGTGCCAGCAGCCTCACCTGGGGGCCCCAGCATTTT.

Only a few counts were recorded for this clonotype. The chain carries TRBV10-3 and TRBJ1-1; maybe TRBD1 (6 bases). The CDR3 totals 13 residues. V lost 10 bases, J lost 2 bases, and 14 bases lay in between. CDR1 ENHRY and CDR2 SYGVKD come from the germline V gene. The CDR3 bases are TGTGCCACCTGGGGACAACCTAACACTGAAGCTTTCTTT. Translating it yields CATWGQPNTEAFF.

V gene TRBV2 combines with J gene TRBJ1-2, with D unresolved. Germline values: CDR1 SNHLY, CDR2 FYNNEI. This CDR3 is built from 12 residues. The V gene lost 11 bases and the J gene lost 2 bases, with 12 bases spanning the gap. The CDR3, as DNA: TGTGCCGCCTCACGAGGGAACTATGGCTACACCTTC. The encoded protein is CAASRGNYGYTF.

This clonotype was detected ten times or more. This rearrangement joins TRBV7-2 to TRBJ2-3; D possibly corresponds to TRBD1 (6 bases). The germline V gene has CDR1 SGHTA and CDR2 FQGNSA. The CDR3 is 14 amino acids. Trimming pared 2 bases from V and 2 bases from J, leaving 8 bases between. DNA for the CDR3: TGTGCCAGCAGCTTAACAGGGTTCACAGATACGCAGTATTTT. Residues: CASSLTGFTDTQYF.

This clonotype was recorded a few times. This chain links TRBV28 with TRBJ1-5; TRBD1 agrees at 9 bases. In germline, CDR1 is MDHEN, CDR2 SYDVKM. This CDR3 has 16 amino acids. V lost 4 bases, J lost 2 bases, and 6 bases stayed unmatched. The CDR3 reads CASSSTTGGGNQPQHF. CDR3 bases: TGTGCCAGCAGTTCAACGACAGGGGGTGGCAATCAGCCCCAGCATTTT.

The sample holds many counts of this clonotype. The J gene is TRBJ1-3, the V gene TRBV15, with D perhaps TRBD1 (5 bases). The CDR3 contains 15 residues. Germline loops: CDR1 LNHNV, CDR2 YYDKDF (reference sequence). V dropped 0 bases and J dropped 6 bases, with 12 bases sitting between them. Written as DNA, the CDR3 is TGTGCCACCAGCAGAGATGGGGGGACCGAAAACACCATATATTTT. Protein product: CATSRDGGTENTIYF.

This clonotype came up many times. The V and J genes are TRBV7-8 and TRBJ2-2; possible D gene TRBD2, 6 bases. Between the trimmed V and J ends, which lost 5 bases and 1 base, there was a span of 11 bases. The CDR3 contains 15 residues. Per the germline V gene, CDR1 is SGHVS and CDR2 is FQNEAQ. Here the CDR3 DNA reads TGTGCCAGCAGCCTAAGGCGGGAGAACACCGGGGAGCTGTTTTTT. This gives the protein CASSLRRENTGELFF.

This clonotype was seen a few times. The V and J genes are TRBV19 and TRBJ1-2, with TRBD1 matching 8 bases. V shed 3 bases, J shed 2 bases, and the junction held 2 bases outside the gene matches. Germline CDR1 reads LNHDA; CDR2 reads SQIVND (reference sequence). This CDR3 is built from 14 residues. In nucleotides, the CDR3 is TGTGCCAGTAGTATCCGACAGGGGAACTATGGCTACACCTTC. This gives the protein CASSIRQGNYGYTF.

In its sample, this clonotype was seen many times. The chain is built from TRBV7-6 and TRBJ2-3, with D possibly being TRBD1 or TRBD2 (5 bases each). V was cut by 2 bases and J by 2 bases, with 8 bases left in between. Germline-derived CDR1 and CDR2 are SGHVS and FNYEAQ. CDR3 length: 14 residues. The CDR3 here is CASSLYGTTDTQYF. CDR3 DNA: TGTGCCAGCAGCTTATATGGGACCACAGATACGCAGTATTTT.

The rearrangement joins TRBV19 to TRBJ2-1, with TRBD1 matching over 12 bases. Germline assignment: CDR1 LNHDA and CDR2 SQIVND (reference sequence). J was trimmed by 8 bases and V by 8 bases; bases with no gene match: 13. CDR3 length equals 16 residues. CDR3 DNA sequence: TGTGCCAGTGGGTATCCGGGACAGGGGGCGAGTGATGAGCAGTTCTTC. It specifies CASGYPGQGASDEQFF. Supplemented by reference TRBV19 and TRBJ2-1, the full variable domain reads DGGITQSPKYLFRKEGQNVTLSCEQNLNHDAMYWYRQDPGQGLRLIYYSQIVNDFQKGDIAEGYSVSREKKESFPLTVTSAQKNPTAFYLCASGYPGQGASDEQFFGPGTRLTVL.

The chain uses TRBV9 and TRBJ1-6; D is possibly TRBD1 (6 bases). The V and J ends lost 0 bases and 8 bases respectively, with 9 bases between them. CDR3 length equals 14 residues. Germline values: CDR1 SGDLS, CDR2 YYNGEE. CDR3 in amino acids: CASSVDPGDSPLHF. For the CDR3, the DNA is TGTGCCAGCAGCGTAGACCCAGGGGATTCACCCCTCCACTTT.

This clonotype was found many times. The chain recombines TRBV12-3 or TRBV12-4 with TRBJ2-7; D may be TRBD1 or TRBD2 (5 bases each). The CDR3 spans 17 residues. The V end was cut by 3 bases, the J end by 2 bases, with 20 bases between. In DNA, the CDR3 is TGTGCCAGCAGTTTTGGTGTGGCGGGCCAAGGGGCCTACGAGCAGTACTTC. This sequence encodes CASSFGVAGQGAYEQYF.

This clonotype was detected ten times or more. The rearrangement joins TRBV4-2 to TRBJ2-3; 11 nucleotides agree with TRBD2. V shed 0 bases, J shed 5 bases, and the junction held 4 bases outside the gene matches. The CDR3 has 16 amino acids. CDR1 LGHNA and CDR2 YNFKEQ come from the germline V gene. The CDR3 protein is CASSQDNGLAGDTQYF. DNA of the CDR3: TGTGCCAGCAGCCAAGATAACGGACTAGCGGGAGATACGCAGTATTTT.

There are a few counts of this clonotype. The rearrangement joins TRBV12-3 or TRBV12-4 to TRBJ1-2; 7 nucleotides match TRBD1. With 10 bases clipped from V and 5 bases from J, the junction kept 10 bases outside the gene matches. The CDR3 loop spans 13 amino acids. CDR3 sequence reads: CATATGNRYGYTF. CDR3 DNA sequence: TGTGCCACGGCGACAGGGAATCGTTATGGCTACACCTTC.

This clonotype showed up many times. The chain links TRBV12-5 to TRBJ2-1; 7 bases are shared with TRBD2. The CDR3 totals 15 residues. The V and J ends lost 5 bases and 2 bases, in that order; junction bases with no gene match: 6. CDR1 LGHNT and CDR2 FRNRAP come from the germline V gene. CDR3 nucleotides: TGTGCTAGTGGTCCCCGGGACTATACCTACAATGAGCAGTTCTTC. This codes for CASGPRDYTYNEQFF. Together with reference TRBV12-5 and TRBJ2-1, the CDR3 gives the full variable domain: DARVTQTPRHKVTEMGQEVTMRCQPILGHNTVFWYRQTMMQGLELLAYFRNRAPLDDSGMPKDRFSAEMPDATLATLKIQPSEPRDSAVYFCASGPRDYTYNEQFFGPGTRLTVL.

The chain joins TRBV9 to TRBJ2-4; D possibly corresponds to TRBD2 (6 bases). CDR3 length: 14 residues. Looked up from germline, CDR1 is SGDLS and CDR2 is YYNGEE. Deletions cut 7 bases from V and 0 bases from J, with 11 bases between. The CDR3 loop reads CASSGLTAKNIQYF. CDR3 in DNA: TGTGCCAGCTCGGGACTTACAGCCAAAAACATTCAGTACTTC.